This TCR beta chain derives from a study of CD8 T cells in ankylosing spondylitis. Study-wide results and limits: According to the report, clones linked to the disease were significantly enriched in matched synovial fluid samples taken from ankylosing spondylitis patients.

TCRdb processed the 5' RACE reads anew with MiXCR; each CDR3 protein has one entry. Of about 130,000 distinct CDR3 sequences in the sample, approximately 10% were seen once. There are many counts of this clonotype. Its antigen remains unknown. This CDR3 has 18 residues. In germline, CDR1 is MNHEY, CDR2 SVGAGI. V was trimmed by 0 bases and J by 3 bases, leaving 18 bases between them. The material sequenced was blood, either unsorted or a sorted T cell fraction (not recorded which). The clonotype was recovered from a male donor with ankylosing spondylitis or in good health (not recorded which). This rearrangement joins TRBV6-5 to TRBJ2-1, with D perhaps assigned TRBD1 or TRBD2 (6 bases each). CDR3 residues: CASSYSRGRRGNYNEQFF. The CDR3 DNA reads TGTGCCAGCAGTTACTCTCGGGGGCGGAGGGGTAACTACAATGAGCAGTTCTTC.